Below are 21 T cell receptor beta chains sequenced from a single sample in a study of shared clonotypes between healthy human individuals. Sequencing used immunoSEQ multiplex PCR; TCRdb keeps in-frame clones, though not all of them. The profile shows 2 million to 2.5 million clones, 80% to 95% of them singletons. Input material: naive CD4+ T cells from PBMCs. Subset noted: CD45RA+ positively selected. Source of these receptors: a man aged 18 to 30 in good health. Some clones in this sample may be carry-over from other donors' samples.

This clone has a single count. This sequence joins TRBV6-4 and TRBJ1-1; the match to TRBD1 covers 7 bases. Trimming removed 4 bases from V and 0 bases from J; junction bases left unmatched: 5. Germline values: CDR1 MRHNA, CDR2 SNTAGT. CDR3 length: 15 amino acids. CDR3 DNA: TGTGCCAGCAGTGTATTGACAGGGCTGAACACTGAAGCTTTCTTT. It translates to CASSVLTGLNTEAFF.

The CDR3 nucleotides read TGTGCCACAAAAGCAGGACTAGCGGACTACGAGCAGTACTTC. This sequence encodes CATKAGLADYEQYF. The chain joins TRBV15 to TRBJ2-7; 10 positions match TRBD2. Germline lookup yields CDR1 LNHNV and CDR2 YYDKDF (reference sequence). The CDR3 has 14 residues. J was trimmed by 3 bases and V by 9 bases; bases with no gene match: 8.

This clone is a singleton in its sample. The chain uses TRBV7-3 and TRBJ2-5; perhaps TRBD2 as D (7 bases). This CDR3 is built from 15 residues. V shed 0 bases and J shed 5 bases, with 13 bases lying between them. CDR1 SGHTA and CDR2 FQGTGA come from the germline V gene. CDR3 DNA: TGTGCCAGCAGCTTAACGGGAGGGGGGCTCGAGACCCAGTACTTC. The encoded protein is CASSLTGGGLETQYF. Supplemented by reference TRBV7-3 and TRBJ2-5, the full variable domain reads GAGVSQTPSNKVTEKGKYVELRCDPISGHTALYWYRQSLGQGPEFLIYFQGTGAADDSGLPNDRFFAVRPEGSVSTLKIQRTERGDSAVYLCASSLTGGGLETQYFGPGTRLLVL.

Points on this clone: Additional DNA sequences in this sample encode the identical CDR3. This rearrangement joins TRBV28 to TRBJ2-1; D ambiguous. The CDR3 is 13 amino acids. Germline CDR1 and CDR2: MDHEN and SYDVKM. Trimming left V 2 bases short and J 4 bases short, with 6 bases between. Here the CDR3 DNA reads TGTGCCAGCAGTTTACGACCGTACAATGAGCAGTTCTTC. It codes for CASSLRPYNEQFF.

The chain combines TRBV18 with TRBJ2-5; possible D gene TRBD1, 5 bases. This CDR3 is 14 amino acids long. V was clipped by 1 base and J by 5 bases, with 11 bases between them. Per germline, CDR1 KGHSH and CDR2 LQKENI. This CDR3 is CASSPLRGPETQYF. CDR3 DNA sequence: TGTGCCAGCTCACCACTAAGGGGTCCGGAGACCCAGTACTTC.

The chain links TRBV19 to TRBJ1-5, with D maybe TRBD1 (5 bases). Germline V lookup: CDR1 LNHDA, CDR2 SQIVND (reference sequence). The CDR3 extends over 14 amino acids. Trimming cost V 3 bases and J 6 bases, with 12 bases left between them. The CDR3 DNA is TGTGCCAGTAGTATGGGCGGGGGGGTTCAGCCCCAGCATTTT. Its translation is CASSMGGGVQPQHF.

Only a few counts were recorded for this clone. The chain uses TRBV30 and TRBJ1-2; D is perhaps TRBD1 (5 bases). This CDR3 region has 12 residues. Germline loops: CDR1 GTSNPN, CDR2 SVGIG (reference sequence). The ends were cut back, 5 bases at V and 5 bases at J, with 12 bases in the middle. CDR3 protein: CAWATGAYGYTF. In DNA, the CDR3 is TGTGCCTGGGCAACAGGTGCATATGGCTACACCTTC.

The V and J genes are TRBV15 and TRBJ2-3; D is unresolved. The CDR3 has 14 amino acids. Germline CDR1 and CDR2: LNHNV and YYDKDF (reference sequence). Trimming removed 0 bases at V and 1 base at J, with 5 bases between. CDR3 nucleotide sequence: TGTGCCACCAGCAGAGATATAGGCACAGATACGCAGTATTTT. Amino acids: CATSRDIGTDTQYF.

The rearrangement joins TRBV27 to TRBJ1-2, with D perhaps matching TRBD1 (6 bases). Per the germline V gene, CDR1 is MNHEY and CDR2 is SMNVEV (reference sequence). The CDR3 length is 14 residues. Trimming shortened V by 3 bases and J by 4 bases, and 12 bases separated the two germline ends. The CDR3 loop reads CASSFNGGSYGYTF. The CDR3 region has the DNA TGTGCCAGCAGTTTCAATGGGGGCAGCTATGGCTACACCTTC.

This sequence joins TRBV27 and TRBJ2-3; 9 bases are a match to TRBD2. V lost 2 bases, J lost 2 bases, and 5 bases stayed unmatched. There are 16 residues in the CDR3. CDR1 MNHEY and CDR2 SMNVEV come from the germline V gene (reference sequence). CDR3 in amino acids: CASSLGPSGITDTQYF. CDR3 sequence (DNA): TGTGCCAGCAGTTTAGGCCCTAGCGGGATCACAGATACGCAGTATTTT.

The chain joins TRBV27 to TRBJ2-3, with a weak D call TRBD2 (5 bases). The CDR3 runs to 15 residues. Germline values: CDR1 MNHEY, CDR2 SMNVEV (reference sequence). V was clipped by 2 bases and J by 0 bases, with 9 bases between them. Written as DNA, the CDR3 is TGTGCCAGCAGTTTAGAAGCGGCTAGCACAGATACGCAGTATTTT. This encodes CASSLEAASTDTQYF.

The chain combines TRBV12-5 with TRBJ2-7; 7 bases align to TRBD1. This CDR3 spans 15 amino acids. The germline gives CDR1 LGHNT, CDR2 FRNRAP. V gave up 0 bases and J gave up 4 bases; unmatched junction bases: 6. This chain's CDR3 is CASGLVRDRRYEQYF. DNA of the CDR3: TGTGCTAGTGGTTTGGTACGGGACAGACGATACGAGCAGTACTTC.

This chain links TRBV9 with TRBJ2-2; 11 bases match TRBD2. The CDR3 is 19 amino acids. The V and J ends lost 0 bases and 5 bases, in that order; junction bases with no gene match: 12. Germline V lookup: CDR1 SGDLS, CDR2 YYNGEE. For the CDR3, the DNA is TGTGCCAGCAGCGTAGGAGTTCGGGCTAGCGGGAGGTTGACCGGGGAGCTGTTTTTT. Protein product: CASSVGVRASGRLTGELFF.

This clone was seen only once. This CDR3 is also generated by other DNA sequences in the sample. The chain links TRBV30 to TRBJ1-4; D is unresolved. This CDR3 has 11 amino acids. In germline, CDR1 is GTSNPN, CDR2 SVGIG (reference sequence). The ends were cut back, 0 bases at V and 8 bases at J, with 4 bases in the middle. This CDR3 reads CAWSVSEKLFF. The CDR3 DNA is TGTGCCTGGAGTGTATCGGAAAAACTGTTTTTT.

The J gene is TRBJ1-5, the V gene TRBV28; perhaps TRBD1 as D (5 bases). Trimming removed 7 bases at V and 11 bases at J, with 24 bases between. Germline assignment: CDR1 MDHEN and CDR2 SYDVKM. This CDR3 has 15 residues. The CDR3 DNA reads TGTGCCAGCATCGAACACAGGCGCTTACTCGGGACCCAGCATTTT. Its protein product is CASIEHRRLLGTQHF.

This clone has just one count. The gene calls are TRBV19 and TRBJ2-3; D possibly corresponds to TRBD2 (5 bases). The CDR3 sequence is 12 residues long. V dropped 6 bases and J dropped 6 bases, with 10 bases sitting between them. The germline CDR1 and CDR2 sequences are LNHDA and SQIVND (reference sequence). The CDR3 DNA follows: TGTGCCAGTAGACAAAGGGAGGATACGCAGTATTTT. It codes for CASRQREDTQYF.

The rearrangement uses TRBV15 and TRBJ2-3; D may correspond to TRBD1 or TRBD2 (5 bases each). V lost 1 base and J lost 3, with 17 bases in between. CDR1 LNHNV and CDR2 YYDKDF come from the germline V gene (reference sequence). CDR3 length equals 17 residues. The CDR3 loop reads CATSRVGVGASTDTQYF. The CDR3, as DNA: TGTGCCACCAGCAGAGTGGGGGTCGGGGCGAGTACAGATACGCAGTATTTT.

The DNA for the CDR3 is TGTGCCAGCAGTCGACCCGGGAACGATGGCTACACCTTC. The encoded protein is CASSRPGNDGYTF. This sequence joins TRBV5-4 and TRBJ1-2, with D uncertain. Germline CDR1 reads SGHNT; CDR2 reads YYREEE (reference sequence). The V end was cut by 5 bases, the J end by 6 bases, with 14 bases between. The CDR3 runs 13 residues.

The count of this clone is one. The V and J genes are TRBV7-6 and TRBJ1-5; the D is unclear. The germline V and J ends were trimmed by 0 bases and 8 bases, with 14 bases remaining between them. The CDR3 consists of 15 residues. The germline CDR1 and CDR2 sequences are SGHVS and FNYEAQ. The CDR3, as DNA: TGTGCCAGCAGCTTAGCCCCAGCCACCGGGGAGCCCCAGCATTTT. Its protein product is CASSLAPATGEPQHF.

Comment on this clone: The sample carries other DNA sequences with the same CDR3. This chain links TRBV5-6 with TRBJ2-3; D is unresolved. The V gene's germline CDR1 is SGHDT and CDR2 YYEEEE. This CDR3 has 14 amino acids. The germline V and J ends were trimmed by 0 bases and 0 bases, with 5 bases remaining between them. This CDR3 is CASSLGRSTDTQYF. The CDR3, as DNA: TGTGCCAGCAGCTTGGGCAGAAGCACAGATACGCAGTATTTT.

The V call is TRBV5-1, the J call TRBJ2-1, with 8 bases identical to TRBD2. Per the germline V gene, CDR1 is SGHRS and CDR2 is YFSETQ. The CDR3 spans 18 residues. Losses at the gene ends were 4 bases for V and 0 bases for J; bases not matched to a gene: 12. CDR3 loop: CASSRWSSGTSSYNEQFF. The CDR3 DNA reads as TGCGCCAGCAGCCGATGGAGTAGCGGGACCAGCTCCTACAATGAGCAGTTCTTC.